The sequence of this T cell receptor beta chain was determined in a study of T cell changes during pregnancy in multiple sclerosis. The protocol was immunoSEQ multiplex PCR, while the TCRdb copy is restricted to in-frame clones and leaves out a portion. The table has around 17,000 clones, around 97% seen once. V shed 0 bases and J 5 bases; nucleotides not matched to a gene: 5. Germline-derived CDR1 and CDR2 are SGHRS and YFSETQ. The CDR3 totals 14 residues. The rearrangement joins TRBV5-1 to TRBJ2-7; 7 nucleotides match TRBD2. The sequence came from a female donor with multiple sclerosis, enrolled in a pregnancy study. Sequenced material: peripheral blood, taken in the third trimester of pregnancy. The CDR3 nucleotides are TGCGCCAGCAGCTTGGGGACTAGTCTAGACGAGCAGTACTTC. Protein product: CASSLGTSLDEQYF.